Presented here are 30 T cell receptor beta chains from one specimen sequenced in a study of blood T cell repertoires in COVID-19. Generated by immunoSEQ multiplex PCR, the TCRdb table keeps only in-frame clones and is missing some. The table lists 180,000 or so clones, less than 85% of them singletons. What was sequenced was PBMCs or T cells enriched from blood (not recorded which). The source of these receptors is a woman in her forties or fifties who had recovered from COVID-19.

This clone occurred many times. The CDR3 nucleotides are TGTGCCAGCAGCCAAGATGGGTGGGTCTGGAGGTACACCGGGGAGCTGTTTTTT. Protein sequence: CASSQDGWVWRYTGELFF. The chain is built from TRBV3-1 (or the pseudogene TRBV3-2) and TRBJ2-2, with D possibly TRBD2 on 5 matching bases. With 0 bases removed from V and 3 bases from J, the gap between germline ends came to 17 bases. CDR1 is LGHDT, CDR2 YNNKEL, per germline (reference sequence). The CDR3 is made up of 18 amino acids.

This chain joins TRBV30 and TRBJ1-1; D gene uncertain. Trimming stripped 1 base from V and 5 bases from J, with 5 bases between. The CDR3 covers 11 residues. Germline CDR1 is GTSNPN and CDR2 is SVGIG (reference sequence). CDR3 region: CAWSGRTEAFF. As DNA, the CDR3 is TGTGCCTGGAGTGGGAGGACTGAAGCTTTCTTT. Together with reference TRBV30 and TRBJ1-1, the CDR3 gives the full variable domain: SQTIHQWPATLVQPVGSPLSLECTVEGTSNPNLYWYRQAAGRGLQLLFYSVGIGQISSEVPQNLSASRPQDRQFILSSKKLLLSDSGFYLCAWSGRTEAFFGQGTRLTVV.

V and J are TRBV19 and TRBJ1-5, with D tentatively TRBD1 (6 bases). From germline, CDR1 is LNHDA and CDR2 SQIVND (reference sequence). Between the trimmed V and J ends, which lost 4 bases and 4 bases, there was a span of 11 bases. The CDR3 is 14 residues long. The CDR3, as DNA: TGTGCCAGTAGTAGCGGACAGATTAATCAGCCCCAGCATTTT. This sequence encodes CASSSGQINQPQHF.

The chain carries TRBV5-6 and TRBJ2-7; a weak D match, TRBD1 (6 bases). V was clipped by 0 bases and J by 4 bases, with 17 bases between them. CDR1 SGHDT and CDR2 YYEEEE come from the germline V gene. The CDR3 runs 16 residues. The CDR3 loop reads CASSLDQGSYLYEQYV. The CDR3, as DNA: TGTGCCAGCAGCTTGGACCAGGGGTCATATTTATACGAGCAGTACGTC.

The rearrangement links TRBV10-1 to TRBJ2-1; D ambiguous. The CDR3 is made up of 15 amino acids. Trimming left V 4 bases short and J 1 base short, with 11 bases between. The germline CDR1 and CDR2 sequences are WNHNN and SYGVQD (reference sequence). CDR3 amino acids: CASSVSVESYNEQFF. The CDR3 bases are TGCGCCAGCAGTGTATCGGTTGAGTCCTACAATGAGCAGTTCTTC.

The chain uses TRBV28 and TRBJ2-3; D is unresolved. CDR1 and CDR2 from the germline V gene are MDHEN and SYDVKM. CDR3 length: 15 residues. Trimming removed 6 bases at V and 0 bases at J, with 13 bases between. DNA for the CDR3: TGTGCCAGCAGGGAGATGCGTCAGAGCACAGATACGCAGTATTTT. Its translation: CASREMRQSTDTQYF.

J is TRBJ2-1 and V is TRBV4-3; a weak D match, TRBD1 (6 bases). The germline gives CDR1 LGHNA, CDR2 YSLEER. The V gene lost 3 bases and the J gene lost 10 bases, with 22 bases spanning the gap. The CDR3 is 16 residues long. CDR3 nucleotides: TGCGCCAGCAGCCATCAAGGGGGAGACCCGACGGGGGAGCAGTTCTTC. It is translated as CASSHQGGDPTGEQFF.

V usage is TRBV19 and J usage is TRBJ2-1; 8 positions match TRBD1. The CDR3 sequence is 15 residues long. V was clipped by 1 base and J by 3 bases; unmatched bases: 2. CDR1 is LNHDA, CDR2 SQIVND, per germline (reference sequence). CDR3 nucleotides: TGTGCCAGTAGTATAGGACAGGGGATCTACAATGAGCAGTTCTTC. This gives the protein CASSIGQGIYNEQFF.

This clone appeared once. The chain combines TRBV5-1 with TRBJ1-2; D is possibly TRBD1 (6 bases). Germline V gene data show CDR1 as SGHRS and CDR2 as YFSETQ. Trimming removed 3 bases at V and 2 bases at J, with 17 bases between. This CDR3 comprises 16 residues. CDR3 residues: CASSSPQTQGNYGYTF. CDR3 bases: TGCGCCAGCAGCTCCCCCCAAACCCAGGGGAACTATGGCTACACCTTC.

The V gene is TRBV15, the J gene TRBJ2-1, with D unclear. The V gene's germline CDR1 is LNHNV and CDR2 YYDKDF (reference sequence). This CDR3 region has 14 residues. V lost 0 bases and J 2 bases, leaving 5 bases between the germline ends. The DNA of the CDR3 is TGTGCCACCAGCAGAGACTACGCCTACAATGAGCAGTTCTTC. Translating gives CATSRDYAYNEQFF.

V and J are TRBV7-8 and TRBJ2-1, with 7 bases lining up with TRBD2. V lost 5 bases, J lost 6 bases, and 7 bases stayed unmatched. CDR1 is SGHVS and CDR2 is FQNEAQ in the germline V gene. This CDR3 has 14 amino acids. This chain's CDR3 is CASSPGRVRNEQFF. DNA of the CDR3: TGTGCCAGCAGCCCTGGGAGGGTACGCAATGAGCAGTTCTTC.

The chain combines TRBV7-9 with TRBJ1-1; D uncertain. In germline, CDR1 is SEHNR, CDR2 FQNEAQ (reference sequence). V was trimmed by 3 bases and J by 5 bases, leaving 16 bases between them. CDR3 length: 15 amino acids. The CDR3 sequence is CASSFGSVSGTEAFF. CDR3 coding DNA: TGTGCCAGCAGCTTCGGATCAGTGTCGGGGACTGAAGCTTTCTTT.

This chain uses TRBV7-3 with TRBJ2-3, with 9 bases aligning to TRBD2. The CDR3 is 18 amino acids. Germline V CDR1 and CDR2: SGHTA, FQGTGA. V was clipped by 2 bases and J by 1 base; unmatched bases: 10. The CDR3 DNA is TGTGCCAGCAGCTTACAAGTGCTAGCGGGGTCTCGCACAGATACGCAGTATTTT. Protein sequence: CASSLQVLAGSRTDTQYF.

The gene calls are TRBV10-1 and TRBJ2-7, with D perhaps matching TRBD2 (6 bases). Trimming pared 2 bases from V and 7 bases from J, leaving 9 bases between. The CDR3 length is 12 residues. Germline V gene data show CDR1 as WNHNN and CDR2 as SYGVQD (reference sequence). This CDR3 reads CASSEGAGEQYV. The CDR3 region has the DNA TGCGCCAGCAGTGAGGGGGCGGGGGAGCAGTACGTC.

The rearrangement uses TRBV28 and TRBJ2-7; 8 bases map to TRBD1. Germline-derived CDR1 and CDR2 are MDHEN and SYDVKM. Unmatched junction bases numbered 11, after V lost 8 bases and J lost 5 bases. CDR3 length equals 14 residues. CDR3 region: CASSRGRGLDEQYV. For the CDR3, the DNA is TGTGCCAGCTCACGGGGCAGGGGGCTCGACGAGCAGTACGTC.

A single count supports this clone. This chain links TRBV3-1 (or the pseudogene TRBV3-2) with TRBJ1-5, with a possible D match to TRBD1 (6 bases). This CDR3 is 16 amino acids long. The germline V gene has CDR1 LGHDT and CDR2 YNNKEL (reference sequence). V gave up 3 bases and J gave up 3 bases, with 15 bases separating them. The CDR3 is CASSQVSGTSNQPQHF. DNA for the CDR3: TGTGCCAGCAGCCAGGTATCCGGGACATCCAATCAGCCCCAGCATTTT.

The genes are TRBV5-6 and TRBJ2-7; D is perhaps TRBD2 (6 bases). Germline-derived CDR1 and CDR2 are SGHDT and YYEEEE. The CDR3 runs 16 residues. The germline V and J ends were trimmed by 1 base and 6 bases, with 20 bases remaining between them. CDR3 coding DNA: TGTGCCAGCAGCTTGTTTGGAGAGGCAGGGAGGTCCGAGCAGTACGTC. This translates into CASSLFGEAGRSEQYV.

The chain recombines TRBV29-1 with TRBJ1-1; D not resolved. The CDR3 contains 14 residues. Trimming removed 6 bases at V and 0 bases at J, with 14 bases between. CDR1 SQVTM and CDR2 ANQGSEA come from the germline V gene. CDR3 loop: CSVRRSFMNTEAFF. As DNA, the CDR3 is TGCAGCGTCCGAAGGAGCTTCATGAACACTGAAGCTTTCTTT.

V is TRBV5-5 and J is TRBJ2-2; D gene unclear. Germline V gives CDR1 SGHKS, CDR2 YYEKEE (reference sequence). The CDR3 loop spans 14 amino acids. V shed 0 bases and J shed 4 bases, with 7 bases lying between them. CDR3 amino acids: CASSLARSTGELFF. The CDR3 bases are TGTGCCAGCAGCTTGGCGCGGAGCACCGGGGAGCTGTTTTTT.

The chain uses TRBV7-8 and TRBJ2-2; 11 bases line up with TRBD1. CDR3 length: 16 residues. Trimming removed 5 bases from V and 3 bases from J; junction bases left unmatched: 5. Germline V gene data show CDR1 as SGHVS and CDR2 as FQNEAQ. The CDR3 DNA follows: TGTGCCAGCAGCCTAAGGACAGGGGGCGACACCGGGGAGCTGTTTTTT. It is translated as CASSLRTGGDTGELFF.

The rearrangement joins TRBV27 to TRBJ1-5; D perhaps matches TRBD1 (6 bases). Trimming removed 6 bases at V and 6 bases at J, with 12 bases between. CDR1 is MNHEY and CDR2 is SMNVEV in the germline V gene (reference sequence). This CDR3 spans 13 amino acids. This chain's CDR3 is CASSFQGRQPQHF. DNA for the CDR3: TGTGCCAGCAGCTTCCAGGGGCGTCAGCCCCAGCATTTT.

This rearrangement joins TRBV9 to TRBJ2-3, with a possible D match to TRBD2 (6 bases). V lost 0 bases and J 2 bases, leaving 13 bases between the germline ends. This CDR3 region has 16 residues. Per germline, CDR1 SGDLS and CDR2 YYNGEE. The CDR3 loop is CASSVVAAETTDTQYF. Written as DNA, the CDR3 is TGTGCCAGCAGCGTAGTAGCGGCGGAGACCACAGATACGCAGTATTTT.

The chain couples TRBV19 to TRBJ2-5; 13 positions match TRBD2. Germline V gene lookup returns CDR1 LNHDA and CDR2 SQIVND (reference sequence). CDR3 size: 15 residues. After removal of 6 bases from V and 1 base from J, the junction contained 2 bases not matched to a gene. The CDR3 loop is CASRRLAGGQETQYF. For the CDR3, the DNA is TGTGCCAGTAGGAGACTAGCGGGAGGCCAAGAGACCCAGTACTTC.

In DNA, the CDR3 is TGTGCCAGTAGTATAGGTCGGTCACAAGAGACCCAGTACTTC. This translates into CASSIGRSQETQYF. The V call is TRBV19, the J call TRBJ2-5; D unresolved. This CDR3 has 14 residues. V lost 1 base and J 2 bases, leaving 8 bases between the germline ends. Per the germline V gene, CDR1 is LNHDA and CDR2 is SQIVND (reference sequence).

This clone is a singleton in its sample. The J gene is TRBJ1-1, the V gene TRBV28; possible D gene TRBD1, 6 bases. Germline assignment: CDR1 MDHEN and CDR2 SYDVKM. The CDR3 consists of 14 residues. The V and J ends lost 4 bases and 2 bases respectively, with 11 bases between them. The CDR3 nucleotides are TGTGCCAGCAGTTCCTCAGGGGCTAACACTGAAGCTTTCTTT. The encoded protein is CASSSSGANTEAFF.

V and J are TRBV4-3 and TRBJ2-5; 8 bases are a match to TRBD2. The CDR3 is made up of 16 amino acids. Germline CDR1 reads LGHNA; CDR2 reads YSLEER. J gave up 5 bases and V 1 base, and 9 bases lay outside the gene matches. The CDR3 DNA reads as TGCGCCAGCAGCCAAGCCCCCCGGGGGGGACGGGAGACCCAGTACTTC. It specifies CASSQAPRGGRETQYF.

The chain joins TRBV11-3 to TRBJ1-3; D uncertain. There are 14 residues in the CDR3. Trimming shortened V by 6 bases and J by 0 bases, and 9 bases separated the two germline ends. Germline CDR1 SGHNT, CDR2 YENEEA. Here the CDR3 reads CASSTLASGNTIYF. As DNA, the CDR3 is TGTGCCAGCAGTACTTTAGCCTCTGGAAACACCATATATTTT.

V is TRBV28 and J is TRBJ1-2, with 9 bases lining up with TRBD1. J was trimmed by 4 bases and V by 5 bases; bases with no gene match: 14. CDR1 is MDHEN, CDR2 SYDVKM, per germline. The CDR3 runs to 17 residues. This chain's CDR3 is CASSMTTGGSRGYGYTF. CDR3 DNA sequence: TGTGCCAGCAGTATGACCACAGGGGGCTCGCGGGGCTATGGCTACACCTTC.

A few counts support this clone. The rearrangement uses TRBV6-5 and TRBJ1-4, with D perhaps TRBD1 (6 bases). This CDR3 spans 13 amino acids. CDR1 and CDR2 from the germline V gene are MNHEY and SVGAGI. V dropped 0 bases and J dropped 10 bases, with 9 bases sitting between them. The CDR3 sequence is CASSYSTGGKLFF. The CDR3 bases are TGTGCCAGCAGTTACTCGACAGGAGGAAAACTGTTTTTT.

This clone has a single count. This chain joins TRBV29-1 and TRBJ1-1; D remains ambiguous. Per the germline V gene, CDR1 is SQVTM and CDR2 is ANQGSEA. Trimming cost V 7 bases and J 1 base, with 10 bases left between them. This CDR3 contains 12 residues. The CDR3 DNA is TGCAGCGCCCTGACACCGAACACTGAAGCTTTCTTT. Translated, it gives CSALTPNTEAFF. The full variable domain, with the rest looked up from reference TRBV29-1 and TRBJ1-1, is SAVISQKPSRDICQRGTSLTIQCQVDSQVTMMFWYRQQPGQSLTLIATANQGSEATYESGFVIDKFPISRPNLTFSTLTVSNMSPEDSSIYLCSALTPNTEAFFGQGTRLTVV.